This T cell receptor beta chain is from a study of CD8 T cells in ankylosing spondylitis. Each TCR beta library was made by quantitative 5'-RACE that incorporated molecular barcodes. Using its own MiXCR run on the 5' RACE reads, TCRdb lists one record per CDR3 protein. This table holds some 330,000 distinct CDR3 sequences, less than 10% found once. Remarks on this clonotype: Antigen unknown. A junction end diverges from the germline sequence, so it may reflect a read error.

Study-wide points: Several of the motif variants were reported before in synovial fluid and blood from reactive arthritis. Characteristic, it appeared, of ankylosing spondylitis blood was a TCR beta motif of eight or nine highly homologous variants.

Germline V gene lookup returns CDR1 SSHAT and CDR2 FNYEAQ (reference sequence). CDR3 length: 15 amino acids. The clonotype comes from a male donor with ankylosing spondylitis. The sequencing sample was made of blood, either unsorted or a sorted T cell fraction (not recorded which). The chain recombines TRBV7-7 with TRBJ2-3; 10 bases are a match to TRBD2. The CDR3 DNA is TGTGCTAGCAGCCTCCAGGGACTAGCGACAGATACGCAGTATTTT. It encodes CASSLQGLATDTQYF.